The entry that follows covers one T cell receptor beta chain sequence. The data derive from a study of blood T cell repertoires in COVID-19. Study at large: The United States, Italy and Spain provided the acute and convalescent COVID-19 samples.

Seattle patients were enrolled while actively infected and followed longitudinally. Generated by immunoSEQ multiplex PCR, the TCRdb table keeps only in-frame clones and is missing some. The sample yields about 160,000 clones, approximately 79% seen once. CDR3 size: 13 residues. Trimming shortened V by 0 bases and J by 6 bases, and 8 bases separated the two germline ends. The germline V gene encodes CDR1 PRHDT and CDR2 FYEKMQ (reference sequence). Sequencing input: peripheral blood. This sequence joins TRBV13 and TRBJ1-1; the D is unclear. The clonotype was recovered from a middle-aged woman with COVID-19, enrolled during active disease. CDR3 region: CASSLGTRAEAFF. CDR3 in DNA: TGTGCCAGCAGCTTAGGGACACGCGCTGAAGCTTTCTTT.